This record covers a single TCR beta chain. The record originates from a study of blood T cell repertoires in COVID-19. With 4 bases clipped from V and 7 bases from J, the junction kept 14 bases outside the gene matches. This CDR3 region has 17 residues. Germline CDR1 is SGHRS and CDR2 is YFSETQ. TCRdb's copy holds only in-frame clones and misses some; the assay was immunoSEQ multiplex PCR. Here the sample spans about 480,000 clones, 70% to 90% being singletons. This sequence joins TRBV5-1 and TRBJ2-1; 10 positions agree with TRBD2. The clonotype comes from a woman younger than 30 with acute COVID-19. Material for sequencing was PBMCs or T cells enriched from blood (not recorded which). The CDR3: CASSLKPTSGASNEQFF. The DNA for the CDR3 is TGCGCCAGCAGCCTAAAACCCACTAGCGGGGCTTCAAATGAGCAGTTCTTC.